The source of this T cell receptor (beta chain) is a study of cytomegalovirus exposure and HLA in healthy donors. About the study: Earlier, roughly 180 million T cells were analyzed, and 90 million to 140 million unique TCR beta sequences were found among them.

60 Vbeta and 13 Jbeta primers were used in PCR. Original processing methods: An analysis performed later counted 81 million or so unique TCR beta chains (roughly 11 million of them shared). Here immunoSEQ multiplex PCR was the method, and the copy in TCRdb shows in-frame clones only, minus some. V and J calls plus clone size are reproduced from that table; the DNA served to infer D and trimming. This table holds about 130,000 clones, around 75% found once. The V gene lost 0 bases and the J gene lost 7 bases, with 12 bases spanning the gap. The germline V gene has CDR1 GTSNPN and CDR2 SVGIG (reference sequence). The CDR3 spans 13 residues.

The chain carries TRBV30 and TRBJ1-2; the D gene is possibly TRBD1 (5 bases). The receptor was derived from a man in his thirties or forties in good health and CMV-seronegative. Material: PBMCs. The DNA of the CDR3 is TGTGCCTGGAGTGTAGGGGAAGAAGTTGGCTACACCTTC. Its translation: CAWSVGEEVGYTF.